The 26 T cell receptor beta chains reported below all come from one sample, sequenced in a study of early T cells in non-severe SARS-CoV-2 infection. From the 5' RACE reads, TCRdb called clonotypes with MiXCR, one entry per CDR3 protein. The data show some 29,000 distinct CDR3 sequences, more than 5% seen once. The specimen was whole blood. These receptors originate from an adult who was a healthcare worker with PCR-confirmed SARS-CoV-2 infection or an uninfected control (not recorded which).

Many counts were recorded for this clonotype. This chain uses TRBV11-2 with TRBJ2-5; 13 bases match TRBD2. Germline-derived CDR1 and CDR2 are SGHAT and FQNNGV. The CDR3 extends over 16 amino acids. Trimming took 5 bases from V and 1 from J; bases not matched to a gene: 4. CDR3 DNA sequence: TGTGCCAGCAGCCGGCGACTAGCGGGGGGCCAAGAGACCCAGTACTTC. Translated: CASSRRLAGGQETQYF.

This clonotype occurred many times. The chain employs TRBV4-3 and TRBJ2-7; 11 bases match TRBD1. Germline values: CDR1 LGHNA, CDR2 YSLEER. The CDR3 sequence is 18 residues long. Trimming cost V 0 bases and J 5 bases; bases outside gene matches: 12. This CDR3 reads CASSQELPDRGQGDEQYF. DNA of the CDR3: TGCGCCAGCAGCCAAGAACTACCTGACCGGGGACAGGGGGACGAGCAGTACTTC.

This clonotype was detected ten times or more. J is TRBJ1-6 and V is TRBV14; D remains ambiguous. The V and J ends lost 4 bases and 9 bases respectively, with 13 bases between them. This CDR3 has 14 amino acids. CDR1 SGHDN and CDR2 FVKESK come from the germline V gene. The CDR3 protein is CASSPSMGISPLHF. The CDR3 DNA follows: TGTGCCAGCAGCCCATCGATGGGTATTTCACCCCTCCACTTT.

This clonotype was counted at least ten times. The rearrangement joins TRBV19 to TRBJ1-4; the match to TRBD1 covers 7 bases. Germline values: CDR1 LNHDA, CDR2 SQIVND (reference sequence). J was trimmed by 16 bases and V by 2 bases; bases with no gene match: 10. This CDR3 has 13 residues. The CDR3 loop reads CASSISRTGLPFF. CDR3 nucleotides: TGTGCCAGTAGTATATCTCGGACAGGTTTACCGTTTTTT. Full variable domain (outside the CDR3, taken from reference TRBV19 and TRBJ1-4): DGGITQSPKYLFRKEGQNVTLSCEQNLNHDAMYWYRQDPGQGLRLIYYSQIVNDFQKGDIAEGYSVSREKKESFPLTVTSAQKNPTAFYLCASSISRTGLPFFGSGTQLSVL.

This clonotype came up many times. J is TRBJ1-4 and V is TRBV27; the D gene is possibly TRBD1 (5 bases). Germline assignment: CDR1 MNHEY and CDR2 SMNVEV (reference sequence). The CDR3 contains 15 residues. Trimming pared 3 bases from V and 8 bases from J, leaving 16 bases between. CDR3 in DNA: TGTGCCAGCAGTTTCAACGGACAAGGGGAGGAAAAACTGTTTTTT. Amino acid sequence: CASSFNGQGEEKLFF. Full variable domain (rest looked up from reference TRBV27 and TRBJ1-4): EAQVTQNPRYLITVTGKKLTVTCSQNMNHEYMSWYRQDPGLGLRQIYYSMNVEVTDKGDVPEGYKVSRKEKRNFPLILESPSPNQTSLYFCASSFNGQGEEKLFFGSGTQLSVL.

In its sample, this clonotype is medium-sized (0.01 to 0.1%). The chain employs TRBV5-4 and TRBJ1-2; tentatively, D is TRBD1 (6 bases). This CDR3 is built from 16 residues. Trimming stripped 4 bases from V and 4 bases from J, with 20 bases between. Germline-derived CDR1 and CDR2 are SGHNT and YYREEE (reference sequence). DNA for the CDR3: TGTGCCAGCAGCCCAGGGGCGGGAGACCCCATCTATGGCTACACCTTC. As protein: CASSPGAGDPIYGYTF.

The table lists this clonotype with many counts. This CDR3 is CASSAGTGEYQPQHF. The DNA of the CDR3 is TGTGCCAGCAGTGCCGGGACAGGGGAATATCAGCCCCAGCATTTT. The rearrangement uses TRBV6-5 and TRBJ1-5; 10 nucleotides match TRBD1. Looked up from germline, CDR1 is MNHEY and CDR2 is SVGAGI. V trimming: 5 bases; J trimming: 5 bases; junction bases outside the gene matches: 6. This CDR3 has 15 amino acids.

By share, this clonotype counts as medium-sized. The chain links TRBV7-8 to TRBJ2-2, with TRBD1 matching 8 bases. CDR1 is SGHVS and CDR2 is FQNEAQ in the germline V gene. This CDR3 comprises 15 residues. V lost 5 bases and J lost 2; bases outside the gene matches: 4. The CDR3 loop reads CASSATGGNTGELFF. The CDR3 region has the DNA TGTGCCAGCAGCGCTACAGGGGGAAACACCGGGGAGCTGTTTTTT.

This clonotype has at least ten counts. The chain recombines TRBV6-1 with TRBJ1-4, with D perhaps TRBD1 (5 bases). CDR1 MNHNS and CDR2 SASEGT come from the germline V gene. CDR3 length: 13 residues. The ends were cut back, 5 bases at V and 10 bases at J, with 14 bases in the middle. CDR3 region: CASSWQGTGKLFF. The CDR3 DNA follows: TGTGCCAGCAGTTGGCAGGGCACTGGAAAACTGTTTTTT.

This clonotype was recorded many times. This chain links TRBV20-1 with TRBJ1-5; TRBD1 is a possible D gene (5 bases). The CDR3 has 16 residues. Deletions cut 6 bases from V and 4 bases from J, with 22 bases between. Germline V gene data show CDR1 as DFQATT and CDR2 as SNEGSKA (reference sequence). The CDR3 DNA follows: TGCAGTGCCCTTGACTGGGGCAGCAAGCTAAATCAGCCCCAGCATTTT. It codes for CSALDWGSKLNQPQHF.

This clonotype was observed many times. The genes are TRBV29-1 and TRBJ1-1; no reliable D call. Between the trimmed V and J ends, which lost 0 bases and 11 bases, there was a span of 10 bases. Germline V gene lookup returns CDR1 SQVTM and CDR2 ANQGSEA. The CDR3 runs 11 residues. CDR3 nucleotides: TGCAGCGTTGAAGAAGCGATGTCGGCTTTCTTT. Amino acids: CSVEEAMSAFF.

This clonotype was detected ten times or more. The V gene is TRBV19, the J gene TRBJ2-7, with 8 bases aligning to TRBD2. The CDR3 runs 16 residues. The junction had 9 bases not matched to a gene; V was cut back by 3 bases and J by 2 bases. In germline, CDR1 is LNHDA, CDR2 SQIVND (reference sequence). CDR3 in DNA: TGTGCCAGTAGTATCGTAGCGGGACAAGCGACCTACGAGCAGTACTTC. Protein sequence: CASSIVAGQATYEQYF.

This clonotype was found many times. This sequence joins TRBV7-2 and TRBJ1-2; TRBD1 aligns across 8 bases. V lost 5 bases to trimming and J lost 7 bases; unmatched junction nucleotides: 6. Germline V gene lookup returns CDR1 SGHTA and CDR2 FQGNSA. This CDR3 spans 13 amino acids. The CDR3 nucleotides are TGTGCCAGCAGCCAACCAGGGGGCGGTGGCTACACCTTC. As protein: CASSQPGGGGYTF. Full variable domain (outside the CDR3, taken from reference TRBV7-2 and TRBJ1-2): GAGVSQSPSNKVTEKGKDVELRCDPISGHTALYWYRQSLGQGLEFLIYFQGNSAPDKSGLPSDRFSAERTGGSVSTLTIQRTQQEDSAVYLCASSQPGGGGYTFGSGTRLTVV.

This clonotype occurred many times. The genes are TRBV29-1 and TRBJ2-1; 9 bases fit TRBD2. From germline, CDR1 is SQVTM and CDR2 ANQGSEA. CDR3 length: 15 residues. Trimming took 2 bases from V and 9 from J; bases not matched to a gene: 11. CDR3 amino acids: CSVEPAGGPSSEQFF. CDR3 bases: TGCAGCGTTGAACCGGCGGGAGGGCCGTCCAGTGAGCAGTTCTTC.

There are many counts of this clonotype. This CDR3 reads CASSLSASTDTQYF. The CDR3 nucleotides read TGTGCCAGCAGCTTAAGCGCTAGCACAGATACGCAGTATTTT. This chain uses TRBV7-2 with TRBJ2-3; the D is unclear. The CDR3 has 14 residues. The germline V and J ends were trimmed by 2 bases and 0 bases, with 6 bases remaining between them. Germline V lookup: CDR1 SGHTA, CDR2 FQGNSA.

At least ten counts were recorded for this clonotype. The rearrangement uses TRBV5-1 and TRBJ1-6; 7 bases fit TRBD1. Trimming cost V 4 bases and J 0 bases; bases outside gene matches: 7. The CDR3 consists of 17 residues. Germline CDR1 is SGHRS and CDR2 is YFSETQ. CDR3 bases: TGCGCCAGCAGCAACCGGGACAGAATCTCCTATAATTCACCCCTCCACTTT. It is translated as CASSNRDRISYNSPLHF.

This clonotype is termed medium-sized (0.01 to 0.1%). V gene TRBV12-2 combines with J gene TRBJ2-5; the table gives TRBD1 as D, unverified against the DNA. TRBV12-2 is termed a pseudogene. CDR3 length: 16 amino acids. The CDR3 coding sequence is TGTGCAAGTCGCCCCCAGGGGGCGTTTTTTATGGAGACCCAGTACTTC. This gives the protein CASRPQGAFFMETQYF.

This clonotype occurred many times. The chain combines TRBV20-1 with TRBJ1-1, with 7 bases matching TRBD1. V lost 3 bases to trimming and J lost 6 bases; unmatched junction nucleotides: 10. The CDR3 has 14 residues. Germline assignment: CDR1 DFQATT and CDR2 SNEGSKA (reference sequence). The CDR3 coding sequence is TGCAGTGCTAGCAGACAGGGTAGTTCGGCTGAAGCTTTCTTT. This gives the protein CSASRQGSSAEAFF.

The CDR3 sequence is CASSVGIYSNTEAFF. The CDR3 DNA reads as TGTGCCAGCAGCGTAGGGATTTACAGCAACACTGAAGCTTTCTTT. The rearrangement uses TRBV9 and TRBJ1-1, with unresolved D. The CDR3 is made up of 15 amino acids. Trimming stripped 0 bases from V and 2 bases from J, with 11 bases between. Germline-derived CDR1 and CDR2 are SGDLS and YYNGEE.

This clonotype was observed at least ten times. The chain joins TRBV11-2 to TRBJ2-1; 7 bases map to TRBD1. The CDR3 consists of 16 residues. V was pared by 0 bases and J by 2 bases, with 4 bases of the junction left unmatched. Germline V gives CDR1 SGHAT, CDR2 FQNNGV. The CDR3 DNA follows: TGTGCCAGCAGCTTAGAGAAGGGGGCGGCCTACAATGAGCAGTTCTTC. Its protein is CASSLEKGAAYNEQFF.

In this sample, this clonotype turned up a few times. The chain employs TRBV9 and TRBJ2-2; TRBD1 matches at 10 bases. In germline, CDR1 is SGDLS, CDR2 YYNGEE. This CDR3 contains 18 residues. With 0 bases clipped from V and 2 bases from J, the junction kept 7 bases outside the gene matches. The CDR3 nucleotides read TGTGCCAGCAGCGTAGGGGACAGGGGAACCTTTAACACCGGGGAGCTGTTTTTT. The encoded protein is CASSVGDRGTFNTGELFF. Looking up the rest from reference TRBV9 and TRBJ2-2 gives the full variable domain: DSGVTQTPKHLITATGQRVTLRCSPRSGDLSVYWYQQSLDQGLQFLIQYYNGEERAKGNILERFSAQQFPDLHSELNLSSLELGDSALYFCASSVGDRGTFNTGELFFGEGSRLTVL.

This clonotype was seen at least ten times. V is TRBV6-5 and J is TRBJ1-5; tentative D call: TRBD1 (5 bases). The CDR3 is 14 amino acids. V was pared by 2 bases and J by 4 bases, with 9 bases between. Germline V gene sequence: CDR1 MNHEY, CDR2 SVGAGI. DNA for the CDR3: TGTGCCAGCAGTTACCGGGGGATTAATCAGCCCCAGCATTTT. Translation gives CASSYRGINQPQHF.

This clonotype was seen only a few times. In DNA, the CDR3 is TGTGCCAGCAGTCCCGGTAGGACGGTAGGGTTCTTC. It specifies CASSPGRTVGFF. J is TRBJ2-1 and V is TRBV7-2; D gene uncertain. CDR1 is SGHTA, CDR2 FQGNSA, per germline. V shed 6 bases and J shed 15 bases, with 18 bases lying between them. The CDR3 extends over 12 amino acids.

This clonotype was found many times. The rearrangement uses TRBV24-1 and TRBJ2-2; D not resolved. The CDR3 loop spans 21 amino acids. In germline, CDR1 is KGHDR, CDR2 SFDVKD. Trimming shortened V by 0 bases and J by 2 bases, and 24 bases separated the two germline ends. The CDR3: CATSDLEILSLRQINTGELFF. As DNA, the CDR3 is TGTGCCACCAGTGATTTGGAAATCTTATCGTTACGGCAGATAAACACCGGGGAGCTGTTTTTT.

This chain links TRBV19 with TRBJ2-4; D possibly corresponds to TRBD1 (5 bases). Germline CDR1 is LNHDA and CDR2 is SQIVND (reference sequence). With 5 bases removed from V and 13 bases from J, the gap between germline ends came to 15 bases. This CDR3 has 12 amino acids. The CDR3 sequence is CASSLTLGQQYF. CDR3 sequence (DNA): TGTGCCAGTAGTCTTACTCTGGGGCAGCAGTACTTC.

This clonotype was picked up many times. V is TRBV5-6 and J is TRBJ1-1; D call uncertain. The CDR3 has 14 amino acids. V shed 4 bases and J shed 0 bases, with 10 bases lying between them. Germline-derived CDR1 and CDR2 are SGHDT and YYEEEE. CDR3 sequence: CASSPETMNTEAFF. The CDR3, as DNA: TGTGCCAGCAGCCCAGAGACTATGAACACTGAAGCTTTCTTT.